This T cell receptor (beta chain) appears in the sequencing data of a study of cytomegalovirus exposure and HLA in healthy donors. The donors formed part of the roughly 120-subject validation cohort, distinct from the approximately 640-subject first cohort. As to this clone: Its antigen is unknown.

Clones were read by immunoSEQ multiplex PCR, and TCRdb kept only the in-frame ones, dropping some. The sample records about 98,000 clones, around 85% being singletons. Overall study findings and caveats: Among TCR beta chains, those listed as cytomegalovirus-associated numbered over 150.

Sequencing input: PBMCs. This receptor was obtained from a young woman in good health and CMV-seronegative.

The CDR3 protein is CASSQDVGRDHEETQYF. CDR3 DNA: TGTGCCAGCAGCCAAGATGTCGGGAGGGACCATGAAGAGACCCAGTACTTC. The chain employs TRBV14 and TRBJ2-5; 8 positions match TRBD2. CDR1 and CDR2 (germline): SGHDN, FVKESK. J was trimmed by 3 bases and V by 0 bases; bases with no gene match: 9. The length of the CDR3 is 17 residues.